This T cell receptor (beta chain) was observed in a study of blood T cell repertoires in COVID-19. Study-level background: T cells, B-cell-depleted T cells, or PBMCs supplied cDNA or gDNA.

Recruited during active infection, patients (from Seattle) were subsequently followed longitudinally. The germline V gene has CDR1 ENHRY and CDR2 SYGVKD. The CDR3 consists of 13 residues. The V end lost 3 bases, the J end lost 14 bases, and 16 bases lay between the germline ends. In the study's own analysis: By means of reference gene primer amplification, nucleated cell counts were estimated. TCRdb's copy holds only in-frame clones and misses some; the assay was immunoSEQ multiplex PCR. D and trimming come from the DNA, and the V and J calls and clone size come from that table. The table shows about 110,000 clones, with around 85% occurring only once.

The sequence was collected from a woman aged 60-70 years with COVID-19, enrolled during active disease. The J gene is TRBJ1-4, the V gene TRBV10-3, with D possibly being TRBD1 (6 bases). Material for sequencing was peripheral blood. CDR3 in amino acids: CAISEGGSGGLFF. The CDR3 nucleotides read TGTGCCATCAGTGAAGGGGGTTCGGGTGGTCTGTTTTTT.